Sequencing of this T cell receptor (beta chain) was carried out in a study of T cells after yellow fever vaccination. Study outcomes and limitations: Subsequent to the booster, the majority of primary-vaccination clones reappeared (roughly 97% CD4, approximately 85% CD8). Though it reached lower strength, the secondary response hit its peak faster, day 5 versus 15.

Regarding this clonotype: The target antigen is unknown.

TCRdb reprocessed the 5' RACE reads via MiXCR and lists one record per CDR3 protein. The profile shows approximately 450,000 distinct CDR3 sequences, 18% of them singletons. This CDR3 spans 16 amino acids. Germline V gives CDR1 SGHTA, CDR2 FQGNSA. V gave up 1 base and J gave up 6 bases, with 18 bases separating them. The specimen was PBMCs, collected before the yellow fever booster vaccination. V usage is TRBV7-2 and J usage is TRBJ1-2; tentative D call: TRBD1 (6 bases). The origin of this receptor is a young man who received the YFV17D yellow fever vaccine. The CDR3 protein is CASSLELGQGWNGYTF. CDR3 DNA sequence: TGTGCCAGCAGCTTAGAGTTGGGTCAGGGGTGGAATGGCTACACCTTC.